A single sample is the source of the 6 T cell receptor beta chains below, sequenced in a study of blood T cell repertoires in COVID-19. Using immunoSEQ multiplex PCR, the repertoire was profiled, and TCRdb retains in-frame clones only, with some absent. The sample shows about 250,000 clones, roughly 80% of them seen only once. Sequencing was carried out using PBMCs or T cells enriched from blood (not recorded which). The receptor source for this set is a man aged 35-49 years who had been exposed to COVID-19.

The chain has TRBV5-4 and TRBJ1-2; D perhaps matches TRBD1 (5 bases). CDR1 is SGHNT, CDR2 YYREEE, per germline (reference sequence). Trimming shortened V by 2 bases and J by 7 bases, and 21 bases separated the two germline ends. The CDR3 has 16 residues. DNA for the CDR3: TGTGCCAGCAGCTTAAGTTCCGTACAGGTCATTAGTGGCTACACCTTC. Residues: CASSLSSVQVISGYTF.

The chain joins TRBV10-1 to TRBJ2-1; 9 positions match TRBD1. V lost 2 bases to trimming and J lost 6 bases; unmatched junction nucleotides: 5. The length of the CDR3 is 15 residues. Per the germline V gene, CDR1 is WNHNN and CDR2 is SYGVQD (reference sequence). The CDR3: CASSEGTGIFNEQFF. CDR3 DNA sequence: TGCGCCAGCAGTGAGGGGACAGGGATTTTCAATGAGCAGTTCTTC.

A single count supports this clone. CDR3 DNA: TGTGCCAGTAGTCATACTAGCGGTGAGCAGTTCTTC. It specifies CASSHTSGEQFF. This chain connects TRBV19 to TRBJ2-1; 8 nucleotides agree with TRBD2. This CDR3 is 12 amino acids long. The ends lost 5 bases at V and 9 bases at J; junction bases unmatched: 3. The germline gives CDR1 LNHDA, CDR2 SQIVND (reference sequence).

This clone was seen a few times. The chain's CDR3 is CASSLGTGYQPQHF. The CDR3 bases are TGTGCCAGCAGCTTAGGGACAGGGTATCAGCCCCAGCATTTT. The V call is TRBV5-8, the J call TRBJ1-5; 9 bases fit TRBD1. V dropped 2 bases and J dropped 5; count of bases not matched to a gene: 2. Germline V lookup: CDR1 SGHTS, CDR2 YDEGEE. The CDR3 loop spans 14 amino acids.

The V call is TRBV19, the J call TRBJ1-5, with a weak D call TRBD1 (6 bases). Trimming removed 10 bases from V and 2 bases from J, with 15 bases in between. Germline V gene sequence: CDR1 LNHDA, CDR2 SQIVND (reference sequence). This CDR3 has 14 amino acids. DNA of the CDR3: TGTGCCACCCAGGGGTCTTACGGCAATCAGCCCCAGCATTTT. Translated: CATQGSYGNQPQHF.

This chain connects TRBV5-6 to TRBJ2-1; 14 bases agree with TRBD2. The trim removed 0 bases at V and 14 bases at J, leaving 16 bases unmatched. This CDR3 comprises 18 residues. The germline CDR1 and CDR2 sequences are SGHDT and YYEEEE. In nucleotides, the CDR3 is TGTGCCAGCAGCTTGGTCCCAGGGGGGACTAGCGGGAGAGTTGGGAAGTTCTTC. Translating it yields CASSLVPGGTSGRVGKFF. Together with reference TRBV5-6 and TRBJ2-1, the CDR3 gives the full variable domain: DAGVTQSPTHLIKTRGQQVTLRCSPKSGHDTVSWYQQALGQGPQFIFQYYEEEERQRGNFPDRFSGHQFPNYSSELNVNALLLGDSALYLCASSLVPGGTSGRVGKFFGPGTRLTVL.